The T cell receptor (beta chain) under discussion was sequenced for a study of cytomegalovirus exposure and HLA in healthy donors. Study as a whole: HLA-typed donors contributed some 87 million unique TCRs, which were held in an early data release.

To note about this clone: Its specificity is not known.

V lost 3 bases and J 6 bases, leaving 18 bases between the germline ends. Germline values: CDR1 SNHLY, CDR2 FYNNEI. The CDR3 is 16 amino acids. This PCR relied on a set of 60 Vbeta primers and 13 Jbeta primers. Measured with immunoSEQ multiplex PCR; TCRdb has only the in-frame clones, and not every one. This sample has approximately 130,000 clones, with nearly 80% found just once. Regarding the study as a whole: Most subjects' HLA-A and HLA-B alleles were reportedly predicted from TCR beta sequences. HLA alleles were associated with 15,000 to 20,000 TCR beta sequences in a later analysis at 0.05 false discovery rate.

The TCR originated in a male donor in good health and CMV-seronegative. Material: PBMCs. This rearrangement joins TRBV2 to TRBJ2-1; D might be TRBD2 (6 bases). As DNA, the CDR3 is TGTGCCAGCAGTGACAGGCTCGGGACTCCGGGCAATGAGCAGTTCTTC. It yields the protein CASSDRLGTPGNEQFF.